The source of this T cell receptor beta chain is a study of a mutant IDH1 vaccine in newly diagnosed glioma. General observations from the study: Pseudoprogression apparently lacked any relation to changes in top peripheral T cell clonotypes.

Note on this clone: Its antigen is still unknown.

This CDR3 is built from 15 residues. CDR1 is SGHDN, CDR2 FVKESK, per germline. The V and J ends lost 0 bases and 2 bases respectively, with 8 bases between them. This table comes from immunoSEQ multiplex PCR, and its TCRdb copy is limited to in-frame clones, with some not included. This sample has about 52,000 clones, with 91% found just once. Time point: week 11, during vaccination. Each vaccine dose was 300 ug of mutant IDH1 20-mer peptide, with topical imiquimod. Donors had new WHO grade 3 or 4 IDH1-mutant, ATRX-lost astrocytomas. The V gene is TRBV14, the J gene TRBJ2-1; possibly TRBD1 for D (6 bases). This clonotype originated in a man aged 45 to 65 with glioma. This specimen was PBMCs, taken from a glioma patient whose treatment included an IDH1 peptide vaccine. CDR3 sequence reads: CASSQDRGTYNEQFF. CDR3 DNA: TGTGCCAGCAGCCAAGACAGGGGTACCTACAATGAGCAGTTCTTC.